Below are 9 T cell receptor beta chains sequenced from a single sample in a study of cytomegalovirus exposure and HLA in healthy donors. This PCR relied on a set of 60 Vbeta primers and 13 Jbeta primers. Repertoires were generated with immunoSEQ multiplex PCR, while TCRdb's copy carries only in-frame clones and drops some. Among a few hundred thousand clones listed, roughly 80% were seen once. Input material: PBMCs. The receptors stem from a young man in good health and CMV-seronegative.

V usage is TRBV28 and J usage is TRBJ1-4, with D possibly being TRBD1 (6 bases). V lost 3 bases and J lost 8, with 13 bases in between. The CDR3 spans 14 residues. Per germline, CDR1 MDHEN and CDR2 SYDVKM. CDR3 protein: CASSFQGLREKLFF. CDR3 nucleotides: TGTGCCAGCAGTTTTCAGGGGTTACGGGAAAAACTGTTTTTT.

V gene TRBV5-8 combines with J gene TRBJ2-5; D is undetermined. The CDR3 sequence is 11 residues long. V was clipped by 2 bases and J by 5 bases, with 4 bases between them. Germline V lookup: CDR1 SGHTS, CDR2 YDEGEE. The CDR3 loop reads CASSLSETQYF. DNA for the CDR3: TGTGCCAGCAGCTTATCTGAGACCCAGTACTTC.

V and J are TRBV29-1 and TRBJ2-7; tentative D call: TRBD1 (5 bases). The germline V gene encodes CDR1 SQVTM and CDR2 ANQGSEA. The CDR3 loop spans 13 amino acids. The V gene lost 7 bases and the J gene lost 0 bases, with 13 bases spanning the gap. In nucleotides, the CDR3 is TGCAGCGCCCTGCCGGACAACTCCTACGAGCAGTACTTC. Translation gives CSALPDNSYEQYF.

This rearrangement joins TRBV5-1 to TRBJ2-4, with TRBD2 as a possible D gene (5 bases). Germline V lookup: CDR1 SGHRS, CDR2 YFSETQ. CDR3 size: 18 residues. Trimming left V 4 bases short and J 0 bases short, with 20 bases between. This chain's CDR3 is CASSPVKMGRLAKNIQYF. Written as DNA, the CDR3 is TGCGCCAGCAGCCCCGTCAAGATGGGGAGATTAGCCAAAAACATTCAGTACTTC.

This clone occurred once. This chain links TRBV7-2 with TRBJ1-1; TRBD1 matches at 7 bases. The germline V gene has CDR1 SGHTA and CDR2 FQGNSA. The ends lost 3 bases at V and 1 base at J; junction bases unmatched: 2. The CDR3 is made up of 14 amino acids. The CDR3 DNA follows: TGTGCCAGCAGCTTGGACAGGCGGAACACTGAAGCTTTCTTT. Translation: CASSLDRRNTEAFF.

The V call is TRBV6-5, the J call TRBJ1-2; 8 bases align to TRBD1. The trim removed 6 bases at V and 6 bases at J, leaving 9 bases unmatched. The germline gives CDR1 MNHEY, CDR2 SVGAGI. The CDR3 loop spans 14 amino acids. The CDR3 sequence is CASRKRDRRDGYTF. The DNA of the CDR3 is TGTGCCAGCAGGAAGAGGGACAGGAGGGATGGCTACACCTTC.

This clone was detected only once. V usage is TRBV29-1 and J usage is TRBJ1-2; D is possibly TRBD1 (6 bases). CDR3 size: 11 residues. Trimming pared 7 bases from V and 5 bases from J, leaving 11 bases between. The germline gives CDR1 SQVTM, CDR2 ANQGSEA. CDR3 protein: CSAGDGYGYTF. CDR3 in DNA: TGCAGCGCAGGGGATGGGTATGGCTACACCTTC.

V gene TRBV5-6 combines with J gene TRBJ2-7; D is perhaps TRBD1 (5 bases). Trimming cost V 6 bases and J 2 bases, with 12 bases left between them. Germline V gene data show CDR1 as SGHDT and CDR2 as YYEEEE. The CDR3 totals 13 residues. The CDR3: CASTRQGAYEQYF. CDR3 nucleotide sequence: TGTGCCAGCACCCGCCAAGGGGCCTACGAGCAGTACTTC.

This clone was seen only a few times. In nucleotides, the CDR3 is TGTGCCAGCAGTCCCAGACAGTCCTCTGGTGCAGATACGCAGTATTTT. It translates to CASSPRQSSGADTQYF. This rearrangement joins TRBV7-9 to TRBJ2-3, with D perhaps matching TRBD1 (5 bases). V dropped 6 bases and J dropped 4 bases, with 20 bases sitting between them. Germline lookup yields CDR1 SEHNR and CDR2 FQNEAQ (reference sequence). CDR3 length equals 16 residues.